This TCR beta chain was captured by sequencing in a study of T-cell memory formation after mild COVID-19. General study findings and limits: Day 15 to 85 contractors were CD4/CD8 balanced; later expanders leaned CD4+. Clones which contracted sat mainly in CM and EM if CD4+, and in EMRA if CD8+.

This clonotype was seen a handful of times. Its cognate antigen is unknown. MiXCR, run by TCRdb on the 5' RACE reads, gives a single entry per CDR3 protein. This repertoire shows under 300,000 distinct CDR3 sequences, roughly 18% found once; its top ten account for 23%. Germline-derived CDR1 and CDR2 are MNHEY and SMNVEV (reference sequence). This CDR3 comprises 15 residues. After removal of 6 bases from V and 4 bases from J, the junction contained 10 bases not matched to a gene. The specimen sequenced was PBMCs or a T cell subset sorted from them (not recorded which). The rearrangement links TRBV27 to TRBJ1-1; TRBD1 agrees at 8 bases. The TCR was taken from a young man who had mild COVID-19 (a few samples of this study predate the infection). Cell type and time point are not known. Here the CDR3 reads CASSVGQGGFTEAFF. As DNA, the CDR3 is TGTGCCAGCAGCGTCGGACAGGGTGGATTCACTGAAGCTTTCTTT.